The 26 T cell receptor beta chains reported below all come from one sample, sequenced in a study of molecular identifiers for immune sequencing clone quantification. TCRdb reprocessed the PCR reads via MiXCR and lists one record per CDR3 protein. The top ten clones hold roughly 0.83% of a sample with over 600,000 distinct CDR3 sequences, 20% of them seen once. The sequencing sample was made of naive CD8+ T cells from blood, with Jurkat cell RNA spiked in. Subset denoted: FACS-sorted CD8+CD4-CCR7+CD45RA+ naive T cells. These receptors all stem from a human donor in good health. Some libraries in this study had Jurkat cell RNA spiked in.

This clonotype was seen many times. V usage is TRBV4-1 and J usage is TRBJ2-1, with no clear D. This CDR3 comprises 12 residues. Trimming removed 1 base at V and 9 bases at J, with 7 bases between. Per the germline V gene, CDR1 is MGHRA and CDR2 is YSYEKL. CDR3: CASSQGLAEQFF. CDR3 nucleotide sequence: TGCGCCAGCAGCCAAGGGTTAGCTGAGCAGTTCTTC.

This clonotype was observed a few times. The chain has TRBV20-1 and TRBJ2-1; TRBD2 matches at 11 bases. After removal of 0 bases from V and 0 bases from J, the junction contained 7 bases not matched to a gene. This CDR3 region has 18 residues. The V gene's germline CDR1 is DFQATT and CDR2 SNEGSKA (reference sequence). The CDR3 coding sequence is TGCAGTGCTAGAGATTTTAGGACTAGCGGGCCCTCCTACAATGAGCAGTTCTTC. Translation: CSARDFRTSGPSYNEQFF.

This clonotype was seen at least ten times. This sequence joins TRBV13 and TRBJ1-1, with TRBD1 identical over 12 bases. In germline, CDR1 is PRHDT, CDR2 FYEKMQ (reference sequence). This CDR3 comprises 15 residues. The V segment lost 5 bases and the J segment 6 bases; nucleotides outside the gene matches: 7. The CDR3 region has the DNA TGTGCCAGCAGCCAAGGGACAGGGGGCTTGGCTGAAGCTTTCTTT. Protein sequence: CASSQGTGGLAEAFF.

This clonotype was counted a single time. Possible read error: a much larger clone is one base away. The CDR3 coding sequence is TGCGCCAGCGGCTTGATGGAGGATTCGTGGCCCTACGAGCAGTACTTC. This codes for CASGLMEDSWPYEQYF. The rearrangement joins TRBV5-1 to TRBJ2-7; TRBD2 is a possible D gene (5 bases). The CDR3 length is 16 residues. Germline CDR1 is SGHRS and CDR2 is YFSETQ.

This clonotype was detected ten times or more. This sequence joins TRBV6-6 and TRBJ2-5, with unresolved D. Germline V gives CDR1 MNHNY, CDR2 SVGAGI (reference sequence). CDR3 length equals 14 residues. V was trimmed by 2 bases and J by 4 bases, leaving 11 bases between them. CDR3 nucleotide sequence: TGTGCCAGCAGTTACGAGTGGGGTGGAGAGACCCAGTACTTC. It codes for CASSYEWGGETQYF.

Regarding this clonotype: A read error may explain this, as a much larger clone is one base away. The V gene is TRBV6-5, the J gene TRBJ2-3; weak D call: TRBD2 (7 bases). Germline V gene data show CDR1 as MNHEY and CDR2 as SVGAGI. CDR3 length: 15 amino acids. The CDR3 sequence: CASGGVPGGTDTRYF. The CDR3 DNA follows: TGTGCCAGCGGGGGGGTCCCCGGGGGCACAGATACGCGGTATTTT.

In this sample, this clonotype turned up many times. V gene TRBV4-3 combines with J gene TRBJ2-7; D perhaps matches TRBD2 (5 bases). This CDR3 is 14 amino acids long. Per germline, CDR1 LGHNA and CDR2 YSLEER. V lost 0 bases to trimming and J lost 4 bases, with 10 bases between them. The chain's CDR3 is CASSQEVEVYEQYF. CDR3 nucleotides: TGCGCCAGCAGCCAAGAAGTGGAGGTGTACGAGCAGTACTTC.

The J gene is TRBJ2-1, the V gene TRBV7-9; the D gene is possibly TRBD1 (7 bases). Germline CDR1 reads SEHNR; CDR2 reads FQNEAQ (reference sequence). The CDR3 totals 14 residues. V lost 8 bases, J lost 3 bases, and 14 bases lay in between. CDR3 DNA sequence: TGTGCCAGCGGAGGGACAGCAGACTACAATGAGCAGTTCTTC. As protein: CASGGTADYNEQFF. Combining the CDR3 with reference TRBV7-9 and TRBJ2-1 gives the whole variable domain DTGVSQNPRHKITKRGQNVTFRCDPISEHNRLYWYRQTLGQGPEFLTYFQNEAQLEKSRLLSDRFSAERPKGSFSTLEIQRTEQGDSAMYLCASGGTADYNEQFFGPGTRLTVL.

The gene calls are TRBV7-9 and TRBJ1-3; 9 positions match TRBD1. V was pared by 11 bases and J by 4 bases, with 21 bases of the junction left unmatched. The length of the CDR3 is 18 residues. Per the germline V gene, CDR1 is SEHNR and CDR2 is FQNEAQ (reference sequence). Written as DNA, the CDR3 is TGTGCCTGGGCCCCGGGACAGGGAAGGATTATATTCGGAAACACCATATATTTT. Translation gives CAWAPGQGRIIFGNTIYF.

This clonotype was seen ten or more times. This chain links TRBV25-1 with TRBJ2-1; unclear D gene. The CDR3 totals 13 residues. V gave up 3 bases and J gave up 6 bases, with 9 bases separating them. From germline, CDR1 is MGHDK and CDR2 SYGVNS. CDR3 sequence (DNA): TGTGCCAGCAGTGAGGGCATCGGCAATGAGCAGTTCTTC. It is translated as CASSEGIGNEQFF.

The sample holds many counts of this clonotype. The chain carries TRBV4-3 and TRBJ2-7; D gene uncertain. The ends were cut back, 0 bases at V and 1 base at J, with 10 bases in the middle. The CDR3 runs to 15 residues. Germline values: CDR1 LGHNA, CDR2 YSLEER. This CDR3 reads CASSQDRAGSYEQYF. The CDR3 DNA follows: TGCGCCAGCAGCCAAGATCGGGCAGGATCCTACGAGCAGTACTTC.

The rearrangement uses TRBV4-3 and TRBJ2-5; D is perhaps TRBD2 (5 bases). The CDR3 is 14 residues long. Germline loops: CDR1 LGHNA, CDR2 YSLEER. V shed 1 base and J shed 2 bases, with 8 bases lying between them. Written as DNA, the CDR3 is TGCGCCAGCAGCCAAGGGACTTTACAAGAGACCCAGTACTTC. Amino acids: CASSQGTLQETQYF.

On this clonotype: With a much larger clone just one base away, this may be a read error. This sequence joins TRBV7-2 and TRBJ1-3, with D hard to call. CDR1 is SGHTA, CDR2 FQGNSA, per germline. The CDR3 loop spans 14 amino acids. The DNA of the CDR3 is TGTGCCAGCAGCCCCGATGGCCCTGGAAGCACCATATATTTT. This codes for CASSPDGPGSTIYF. Full variable domain (missing parts from reference TRBV7-2 and TRBJ1-3): GAGVSQSPSNKVTEKGKDVELRCDPISGHTALYWYRQSLGQGLEFLIYFQGNSAPDKSGLPSDRFSAERTGGSVSTLTIQRTQQEDSAVYLCASSPDGPGSTIYFGEGSWLTVV.

For this clonotype: A read error may produce the germline difference seen at one junction end. The chain joins TRBV13 to TRBJ2-1; no reliable D call. The germline CDR1 and CDR2 sequences are PRHDT and FYEKMQ (reference sequence). The CDR3 extends over 13 amino acids. This CDR3 is CASSSAPYNVQFF. The DNA of the CDR3 is TGTGCCAGCAGCTCCGCGCCTTACAATGTGCAGTTCTTC.

The chain couples TRBV19 to TRBJ2-1; tentative D call: TRBD1 (6 bases). Trimming shortened V by 3 bases and J by 5 bases, and 14 bases separated the two germline ends. Germline assignment: CDR1 LNHDA and CDR2 SQIVND (reference sequence). The CDR3 has 15 residues. The CDR3 protein is CASSIGGATHNEQFF. The DNA of the CDR3 is TGTGCCAGTAGTATTGGGGGCGCAACCCACAATGAGCAGTTCTTC.

This clonotype was counted at least ten times. The V call is TRBV15, the J call TRBJ2-1; D remains unclear. The CDR3 runs to 17 residues. Trimming took off 4 bases at V and 0 bases at J, with 16 bases between the two ends. Germline V gene data show CDR1 as LNHNV and CDR2 as YYDKDF (reference sequence). CDR3 coding DNA: TGTGCCACCAGCACTCCTCCTGAAGCGATCTCCTACAATGAGCAGTTCTTC. This translates into CATSTPPEAISYNEQFF.

The CDR3 here is CASSPYSINEQFF. The CDR3 bases are TGTGCCAGCAGTCCATATTCCATCAATGAGCAGTTCTTC. The chain is built from TRBV12-3 or TRBV12-4 and TRBJ2-1; D gene unclear. The V end was cut by 5 bases, the J end by 6 bases, with 11 bases between. This CDR3 is built from 13 residues.

Note on this clonotype: This may stem from a read error, because a much larger clone lies one nucleotide away. The chain links TRBV5-5 to TRBJ2-5, with TRBD1 as a possible D gene (5 bases). CDR3 length: 14 residues. V lost 10 bases and J lost 5, with 21 bases in between. Germline V gene lookup returns CDR1 SGHKS and CDR2 YYEKEE (reference sequence). Here the CDR3 reads CAGIPSREWETQYF. CDR3 bases: TGTGCCGGCATCCCCAGCAGGGAATGGGAGACCCAGTACTTC.

This clonotype occurred many times. The rearrangement uses TRBV5-1 and TRBJ2-1; 10 positions match TRBD2. Germline trimming cut 1 base from V and 8 bases from J; bases unmatched to any gene: 12. Looked up from germline, CDR1 is SGHRS and CDR2 is YFSETQ. The CDR3 sequence is 17 residues long. The CDR3 spells CASSLMGVAGGLDEQFF. In DNA form, the CDR3 reads TGCGCCAGCAGCTTGATGGGGGTAGCGGGAGGTTTAGATGAGCAGTTCTTC.

This clonotype was seen at least ten times. The rearrangement links TRBV2 to TRBJ2-5; the D gene could be TRBD1 or TRBD2 (5 bases each). Germline CDR1 reads SNHLY; CDR2 reads FYNNEI. There are 14 residues in the CDR3. With 2 bases removed from V and 3 bases from J, the gap between germline ends came to 10 bases. CDR3 sequence: CASSEWGSEETQYF. In nucleotides, the CDR3 is TGTGCCAGCAGTGAATGGGGGTCAGAAGAGACCCAGTACTTC.

This clonotype was counted at least ten times. This chain links TRBV28 with TRBJ2-7, with TRBD1 matching over 10 bases. The CDR3 has 16 residues. V shed 6 bases and J 2 bases; nucleotides not matched to a gene: 10. From germline, CDR1 is MDHEN and CDR2 SYDVKM. Here the CDR3 reads CASSQPPDRGAYEQYF. CDR3 coding DNA: TGTGCCAGCAGCCAGCCCCCGGACAGGGGGGCCTACGAGCAGTACTTC.

This clonotype was recorded at least ten times. The gene calls are TRBV28 and TRBJ1-5, with TRBD1 matching 9 bases. This CDR3 spans 17 amino acids. V gave up 4 bases and J gave up 6 bases; unmatched junction bases: 13. Germline V gene sequence: CDR1 MDHEN, CDR2 SYDVKM. CDR3 protein: CASSSDKQGAYGQPQHF. As DNA, the CDR3 is TGTGCCAGCAGTTCCGACAAACAGGGGGCGTACGGTCAGCCCCAGCATTTT.

This chain connects TRBV5-6 to TRBJ2-7; D is possibly TRBD2 (6 bases). Germline V CDR1 and CDR2: SGHDT, YYEEEE. V was clipped by 2 bases and J by 2 bases, with 14 bases between them. The CDR3 is 15 residues long. This chain's CDR3 is CASSLMNSGPYEQYF. Written as DNA, the CDR3 is TGTGCCAGCAGCTTAATGAATAGCGGTCCCTACGAGCAGTACTTC.

Concerning this clonotype: A read error may explain this, as a much larger clone is one base away. CDR3 in amino acids: CASDQGGLDEQYF. DNA of the CDR3: TGCGCCAGCGACCAGGGTGGGTTGGACGAGCAGTACTTC. This chain uses TRBV5-1 with TRBJ2-7; tentatively, D is TRBD1 (5 bases). The CDR3 extends over 13 amino acids. The V end was cut by 7 bases, the J end by 5 bases, with 16 bases between. The V gene's germline CDR1 is SGHRS and CDR2 YFSETQ.

This clonotype came up many times. This chain uses TRBV25-1 with TRBJ2-7; perhaps TRBD2 as D (6 bases). Trimming removed 6 bases at V and 5 bases at J, with 17 bases between. The CDR3 is made up of 14 amino acids. Germline loops: CDR1 MGHDK, CDR2 SYGVNS. The CDR3 nucleotides are TGTGCCAGCAGCAGAAACGGGGGTTTCCACGAGCAGTACTTC. Amino acids: CASSRNGGFHEQYF.

As concerns this clonotype: Here the CDR3 omits its conserved ending phenylalanine or tryptophan, so a read error is the likely source. The chain joins TRBV5-3 to TRBJ2-7, with D hard to call. TRBV5-3 is assigned to the ORF class and has an uncertain function. This CDR3 has 14 amino acids. The CDR3 bases are TGTGCCAGCAGCTTGGCTGACCGCTGGGGAGAGCAGTACTCC. It codes for CASSLADRWGEQYS.